This TCR beta chain was identified during a study of T cells after yellow fever vaccination. The V gene's germline CDR1 is DFQATT and CDR2 SNEGSKA (reference sequence). V was trimmed by 5 bases and J by 6 bases, leaving 13 bases between them. The CDR3 is 13 amino acids. TCRdb re-called the 5' RACE reads through MiXCR, storing one row per CDR3 protein. The data contain around 310,000 distinct CDR3 sequences, approximately 3.9% of them seen just once; the ten biggest clones take up 20% to 25%. The table lists this clonotype with many counts. The chain joins TRBV20-1 to TRBJ1-4; D uncertain. Here the sequenced sample was PBMCs, taken 5 days after the yellow fever booster vaccination. This receptor was taken from a man aged 18-30 years who received the YFV17D yellow fever vaccine. The CDR3 coding sequence is TGCAGTGCTCTCCTTTTGGGCGATGAAAAACTGTTTTTT. Its translation is CSALLLGDEKLFF.